The next 5 T cell receptor beta chains were all read from a single sample in a study of blood T cells in healthy people across ages. Alongside a J-beta primer mix, a sample-barcoded 5' primer served in a second PCR lasting roughly 7 to 11 cycles. A single record per CDR3 protein comes from TCRdb applying MiXCR to the 5' RACE reads. The data hold approximately 850,000 distinct CDR3 sequences, with roughly 64% observed a single time. The sample was blood. The source is a man under 40 in good health.

CDR3 sequence reads: CATSRPQGSNYGYTF. CDR3 bases: TGTGCCACCAGCAGGCCTCAGGGATCTAACTATGGCTACACCTTC. The J gene is TRBJ1-2, the V gene TRBV15; D possibly corresponds to TRBD1 (5 bases). The V and J ends lost 3 bases and 0 bases respectively, with 11 bases between them. CDR3 length: 15 amino acids. Germline-derived CDR1 and CDR2 are LNHNV and YYDKDF (reference sequence).

V is TRBV20-1 and J is TRBJ2-7; no reliable D call. Per the germline V gene, CDR1 is DFQATT and CDR2 is SNEGSKA (reference sequence). The ends were cut back, 3 bases at V and 2 bases at J, with 8 bases in the middle. This CDR3 spans 12 amino acids. CDR3 amino acids: CSASDTTYEQYF. CDR3 bases: TGCAGTGCTAGTGACACCACCTACGAGCAGTACTTC.

This clonotype was counted a few times. The chain employs TRBV7-2 and TRBJ2-7; TRBD1 aligns across 9 bases. Germline CDR1 reads SGHTA; CDR2 reads FQGNSA. Trimming removed 1 base from V and 0 bases from J; junction bases left unmatched: 7. There are 17 residues in the CDR3. The CDR3 DNA sequence: TGTGCCAGCAGCTTAGGTAGCTCGGGACAGGGCTCCTACGAGCAGTACTTC. It yields the protein CASSLGSSGQGSYEQYF.

This clonotype was recorded at least ten times. The chain employs TRBV5-1 and TRBJ2-5; possible D gene TRBD1, 6 bases. Germline assignment: CDR1 SGHRS and CDR2 YFSETQ. The CDR3 is 14 amino acids. The germline V and J ends were trimmed by 4 bases and 1 base, with 11 bases remaining between them. CDR3 loop: CASSPTGFQETQYF. In DNA form, the CDR3 reads TGCGCCAGCAGCCCGACAGGTTTCCAAGAGACCCAGTACTTC. The complete variable domain, with remaining parts taken from reference TRBV5-1 and TRBJ2-5, reads KAGVTQTPRYLIKTRGQQVTLSCSPISGHRSVSWYQQTPGQGLQFLFEYFSETQRNKGNFPGRFSGRQFSNSRSEMNVSTLELGDSALYLCASSPTGFQETQYFGPGTRLLVL.

V gene TRBV30 combines with J gene TRBJ2-6, with D uncertain. V dropped 3 bases and J dropped 4 bases, with 19 bases sitting between them. CDR1 is GTSNPN and CDR2 is SVGIG in the germline V gene (reference sequence). The CDR3 is made up of 17 amino acids. The CDR3 sequence: CAWSRLLESFGANVLTF. CDR3 DNA: TGTGCCTGGAGCCGCCTCCTCGAGAGTTTCGGGGCCAACGTCCTGACTTTC.